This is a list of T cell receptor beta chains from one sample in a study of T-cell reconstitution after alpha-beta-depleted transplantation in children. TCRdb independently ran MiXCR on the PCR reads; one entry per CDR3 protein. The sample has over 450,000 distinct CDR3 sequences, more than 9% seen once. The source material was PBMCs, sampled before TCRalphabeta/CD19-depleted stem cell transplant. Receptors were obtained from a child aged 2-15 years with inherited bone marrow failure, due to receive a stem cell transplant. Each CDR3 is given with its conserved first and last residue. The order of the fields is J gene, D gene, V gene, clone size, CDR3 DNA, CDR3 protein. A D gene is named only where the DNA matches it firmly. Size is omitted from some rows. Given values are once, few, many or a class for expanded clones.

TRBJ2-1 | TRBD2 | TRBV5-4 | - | TGTGCCAGCAGCTCCGGCCTAGCGGGAGTGGGGAATGAGCAGTTCTTC | CASSSGLAGVGNEQFF
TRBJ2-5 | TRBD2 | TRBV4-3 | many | TGCGCCAGCAGCGAACTGACTAGCGGGAGTATAGAGACCCAGTACTTC | CASSELTSGSIETQYF
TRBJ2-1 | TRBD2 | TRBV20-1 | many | TGCAGTGCCAGACTAGCGGTAAACAATGAGCAGTTCTTC | CSARLAVNNEQFF
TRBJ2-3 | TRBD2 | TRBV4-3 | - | TGCGCCAGCAGCCGAACAGCGGGAGGGCCCGATACGCAGTATTTT | CASSRTAGGPDTQYF
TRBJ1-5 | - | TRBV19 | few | TGTGCCAGTAGTATAGACGCTTCCAGGGGCAGGAATCAGCCCCAGCATTTT | CASSIDASRGRNQPQHF
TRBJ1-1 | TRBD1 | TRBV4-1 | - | TGCGCCAGCAGCCAAGCCGGGACAGGGGGCCGGAACACTGAAGCTTTCTTT | CASSQAGTGGRNTEAFF
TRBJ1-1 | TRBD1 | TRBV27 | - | TGTGCCAGCAGATGGGACAGGGGCGCGGCTGAAGCTTTCTTT | CASRWDRGAAEAFF
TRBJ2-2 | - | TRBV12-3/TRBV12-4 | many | TGTGCCAGCAGTTCGAGGGTTGGGGAGCTGTTTTTT | CASSSRVGELFF
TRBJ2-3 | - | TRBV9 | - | TGTGCCAGCAGCCCAAGGGGTCAGATGGCAGATACGCAGTATTTT | CASSPRGQMADTQYF
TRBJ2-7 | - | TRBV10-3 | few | TGTGCCATCAGGGATGTTCTTGGACAGCACTACGAGCAGTACTTC | CAIRDVLGQHYEQYF
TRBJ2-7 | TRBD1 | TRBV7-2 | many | TGTGCCAGCAGCTTCAGCCGGGACAGGACCTACGAGCAGTACTTC | CASSFSRDRTYEQYF
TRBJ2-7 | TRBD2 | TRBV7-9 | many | TGTGCCAGCAGCTCGAATTCGGGGGCCGGGACTAGCGCATCCTACGAGCAGTACTTC | CASSSNSGAGTSASYEQYF
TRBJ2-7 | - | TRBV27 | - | TGTGCCAGCAGTCCAAACACCGGGACCCCAACGTACGAGCAGTACTTC | CASSPNTGTPTYEQYF
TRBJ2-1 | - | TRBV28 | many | TGTGCCAGCAGGGCCTACAATGAGCAGTTCTTC | CASRAYNEQFF
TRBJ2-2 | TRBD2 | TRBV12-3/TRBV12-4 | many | TGTGCCAGCAGTTTATTATGGGCGGGAGGGCTCACCGGGGAGCTGTTTTTT | CASSLLWAGGLTGELFF
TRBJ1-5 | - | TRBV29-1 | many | TGCAGCGTTGGGACAGGCAATCAGCCCCAGCATTTT | CSVGTGNQPQHF
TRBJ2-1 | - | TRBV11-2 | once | TGTGCCAGCAGCCCTTGGAGGGTAGAATTCTCCTACAATGAGCAGTTCTTC | CASSPWRVEFSYNEQFF
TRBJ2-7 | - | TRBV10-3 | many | TGTGCCACGCGAGGGGAAGGCTACGAGCAGTACTTC | CATRGEGYEQYF
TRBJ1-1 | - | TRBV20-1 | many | TGCAGTGCTTCCGACAGGATGAACACTGAAGCTTTCTTT | CSASDRMNTEAFF
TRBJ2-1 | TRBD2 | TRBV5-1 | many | TGCGCCAGCAGCTTGGAACTAGCGGGAGGGGCCTACAATGAGCAGTTCTTC | CASSLELAGGAYNEQFF
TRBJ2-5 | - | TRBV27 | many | TGTGCCAGCAAGGTCACAGACCAAGAGACCCAGTACTTC | CASKVTDQETQYF
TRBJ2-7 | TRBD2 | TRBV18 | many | TGTGCCAGCTCACCACCCACTAGCGGCTACGAGCAGTACTTC | CASSPPTSGYEQYF
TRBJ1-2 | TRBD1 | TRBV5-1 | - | TGCGCCAGCAGCCCGGGACAGTTTCGGAACTATGGCTACACCTTC | CASSPGQFRNYGYTF
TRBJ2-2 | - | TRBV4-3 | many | TGCGCCAGCAGCCAAGTTGGGGGGCCCACCGGGGAGCTGTTTTTT | CASSQVGGPTGELFF
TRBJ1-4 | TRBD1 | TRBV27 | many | TGTGCCAGCAGTTTGGGGGGACAGCGTGAAAAACTGTTTTTT | CASSLGGQREKLFF
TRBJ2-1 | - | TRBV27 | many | TGTGCCAGCAGTTTTAGGGGCTCCTACAATGAGCAGTTCTTC | CASSFRGSYNEQFF
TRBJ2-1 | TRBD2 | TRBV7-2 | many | TGTGCCAGCAGCTTATGGGCCCCCGAACTAGCGGGTCACAGCTCCTACAATGAGCAGTTCTTC | CASSLWAPELAGHSSYNEQFF
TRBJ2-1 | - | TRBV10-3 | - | TGTGCCATCAGTGAGTCGACCACCAATGAGCAGTTCTTC | CAISESTTNEQFF
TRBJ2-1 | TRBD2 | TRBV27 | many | TGTGCCAGCATACGAACCGGGGTAGCGGGAGGGCCTGGCAATGAGCAGTTCTTC | CASIRTGVAGGPGNEQFF
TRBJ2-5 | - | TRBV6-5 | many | TGTGCCAGCAGTTATTACAGATTAGGAGAGACCCAGTACTTC | CASSYYRLGETQYF
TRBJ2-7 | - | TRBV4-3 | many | TGCGCCAGCAGCCGGGGGCTTAGCTCCTACGAGCAGTACTTC | CASSRGLSSYEQYF
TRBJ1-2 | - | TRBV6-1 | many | TGTGCCAGCATCCCGGGTGACAGTCCGATCTATGGCTACACCTTC | CASIPGDSPIYGYTF
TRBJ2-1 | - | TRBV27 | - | TGTGCCAGCAGTCTAGCTAGTTCGAATATCTATGAGCAGTTCTTC | CASSLASSNIYEQFF
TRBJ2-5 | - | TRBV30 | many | TGTGCCTGGAGTGTACTGCATGGGGAGACCCAGTACTTC | CAWSVLHGETQYF
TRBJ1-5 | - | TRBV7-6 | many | TGTGCCAGCAGCCCAGGAAGAGGGGTGAGCAATCAGCCCCAGCATTTT | CASSPGRGVSNQPQHF
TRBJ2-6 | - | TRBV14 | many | TGTGCCAGCAGCCTGCTAACTTCTGGGGCCAACGTCCTGACTTTC | CASSLLTSGANVLTF
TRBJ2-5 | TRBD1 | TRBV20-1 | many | TGCAGTGCTAGAGAACCGGGGACAGGGCGTCAAGAGACCCAGTACTTC | CSAREPGTGRQETQYF
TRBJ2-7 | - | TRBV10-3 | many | TGTGCCATCAGTGGGGCAGGGGGGGGGTCCTACGAGCAGTACTTC | CAISGAGGGSYEQYF